The 17 T cell receptor beta chains below were found in one sample sequenced in a study of T cell responses to AZD1222 COVID-19 vaccine. Libraries were prepared by immunoSEQ multiplex PCR; TCRdb keeps only in-frame clonotypes and omits some of them. The sample includes approximately 100,000 clones, 70% to 90% of them seen just once. The source was peripheral blood, collected 28 days after the second AZD1222 dose. These receptors were obtained from an adult who received the AZD1222 COVID-19 vaccine.

This clone was picked up a small number of times. The V gene is TRBV19, the J gene TRBJ2-3, with 8 bases that match TRBD1. The V segment lost 3 bases and the J segment 2 bases; nucleotides outside the gene matches: 7. The CDR3 is 16 residues long. CDR1 is LNHDA, CDR2 SQIVND, per germline (reference sequence). Here the CDR3 DNA reads TGTGCCAGTAGTATGGGCAGGGGGCGATCCACAGATACGCAGTATTTT. This sequence encodes CASSMGRGRSTDTQYF.

The chain carries TRBV5-1 and TRBJ2-2; D is uncertain. The CDR3 consists of 14 residues. Trimming took off 0 bases at V and 3 bases at J, with 6 bases between the two ends. Germline V lookup: CDR1 SGHRS, CDR2 YFSETQ. CDR3 sequence reads: CASSLDTYTGELFF. CDR3 sequence (DNA): TGCGCCAGCAGCTTGGATACGTACACCGGGGAGCTGTTTTTT.

The rearrangement joins TRBV11-2 to TRBJ1-2; D is unclear. The CDR3 contains 14 residues. The germline V gene has CDR1 SGHAT and CDR2 FQNNGV. V lost 4 bases and J 8 bases, leaving 17 bases between the germline ends. The CDR3 DNA is TGTGCCAGCAGCTCCCCAGGTTACGGGTTCGGCTACACCTTC. Its translation: CASSSPGYGFGYTF.

This chain uses TRBV6-1 with TRBJ2-7; weak D call: TRBD1 (6 bases). The CDR3 extends over 13 amino acids. In germline, CDR1 is MNHNS, CDR2 SASEGT. The ends were cut back, 3 bases at V and 6 bases at J, with 12 bases in the middle. The CDR3 coding sequence is TGTGCCAGCAGTGAGGCAGGGGCTCGCGAGCAGTACTTC. Amino acids: CASSEAGAREQYF.

The chain recombines TRBV7-3 with TRBJ2-2, with 10 bases that match TRBD2. Germline trimming cut 0 bases from V and 5 bases from J; bases unmatched to any gene: 3. This CDR3 has 16 amino acids. The germline V gene encodes CDR1 SGHTA and CDR2 FQGTGA. In nucleotides, the CDR3 is TGTGCCAGCAGCTTAACGTCTAGCGGGAGTACCGGGGAGCTGTTTTTT. Translation: CASSLTSSGSTGELFF.

This clone was detected only a few times. The chain recombines TRBV6-6 with TRBJ1-6, with D possibly being TRBD1 (5 bases). The germline V and J ends were trimmed by 0 bases and 6 bases, with 12 bases remaining between them. The germline V gene encodes CDR1 MNHNY and CDR2 SVGAGI (reference sequence). The length of the CDR3 is 16 residues. CDR3 sequence (DNA): TGTGCCAGCAGTTACTCGCAGGGTCGGGCTAATTCACCCCTCCACTTT. As protein: CASSYSQGRANSPLHF.

This chain connects TRBV7-8 to TRBJ2-3; D is unresolved. The CDR3 spans 11 residues. The V and J ends lost 5 bases and 2 bases respectively, with 2 bases between them. Germline V gives CDR1 SGHVS, CDR2 FQNEAQ. Here the CDR3 reads CASSLTDTQYF. The CDR3 DNA follows: TGTGCCAGCAGCCTCACAGATACGCAGTATTTT.

This rearrangement joins TRBV18 to TRBJ2-7; no clear D. This CDR3 contains 12 residues. The germline CDR1 and CDR2 sequences are KGHSH and LQKENI. Trimming pared 2 bases from V and 2 bases from J, leaving 4 bases between. CDR3 region: CASSPTAYEQYF. CDR3 in DNA: TGTGCCAGCTCACCAACCGCCTACGAGCAGTACTTC. Full variable domain (outside the CDR3, taken from reference TRBV18 and TRBJ2-7): NAGVMQNPRHLVRRRGQEARLRCSPMKGHSHVYWYRQLPEEGLKFMVYLQKENIIDESGMPKERFSAEFPKEGPSILRIQQVVRGDSAAYFCASSPTAYEQYFGPGTRLTVT.

This chain links TRBV12-3 or TRBV12-4 with TRBJ2-7, with 10 bases matching TRBD1. This CDR3 region has 13 residues. J lost 7 bases, V lost 5 bases, and 5 bases had no gene match. CDR3 in DNA: TGTGCCAGCAGTGGGACAGGGGCGGGGGAGCAGTACTTC. It is translated as CASSGTGAGEQYF.

V and J are TRBV29-1 and TRBJ1-1; TRBD1 is a possible D gene (5 bases). V lost 7 bases to trimming and J lost 5 bases, with 11 bases between them. This CDR3 is built from 11 residues. Per germline, CDR1 SQVTM and CDR2 ANQGSEA. In DNA form, the CDR3 reads TGCAGCGCTGGGTGGGGGACTGAAGCTTTCTTT. It codes for CSAGWGTEAFF.

The V and J genes are TRBV4-3 and TRBJ2-1; 9 nucleotides line up with TRBD2. This CDR3 comprises 16 residues. Germline trimming cut 0 bases from V and 8 bases from J; bases unmatched to any gene: 8. Germline lookup yields CDR1 LGHNA and CDR2 YSLEER. Here the CDR3 DNA reads TGCGCCAGCAGCCAAGATCGGCTAGCGGGACTTCATGAGCAGTTCTTC. Its protein product is CASSQDRLAGLHEQFF.

The chain couples TRBV28 to TRBJ2-7; TRBD1 aligns across 7 bases. CDR1 and CDR2 (germline): MDHEN, SYDVKM. Trimming removed 8 bases from V and 2 bases from J; junction bases left unmatched: 9. The CDR3 runs to 14 residues. The CDR3 loop reads CASGPGTETYEQYF. CDR3 coding DNA: TGTGCCAGCGGTCCCGGGACAGAGACCTACGAGCAGTACTTC. The full variable domain, its missing parts supplied by reference TRBV28 and TRBJ2-7, is DVKVTQSSRYLVKRTGEKVFLECVQDMDHENMFWYRQDPGLGLRLIYFSYDVKMKEKGDIPEGYSVSREKKERFSLILESASTNQTSMYLCASGPGTETYEQYFGPGTRLTVT.

The rearrangement joins TRBV9 to TRBJ2-3; unclear D gene. V lost 2 bases to trimming and J lost 2 bases, with 9 bases between them. Germline V gives CDR1 SGDLS, CDR2 YYNGEE. The CDR3 is 14 residues long. For the CDR3, the DNA is TGTGCCAGCAGCGTCCGGAGCGCCACAGATACGCAGTATTTT. Its protein is CASSVRSATDTQYF.

V gene TRBV6-5 combines with J gene TRBJ1-5; D might be TRBD1 (5 bases). Germline assignment: CDR1 MNHEY and CDR2 SVGAGI. CDR3 size: 12 residues. V was pared by 6 bases and J by 4 bases, with 7 bases between. DNA for the CDR3: TGTGCCAGCAGGGGGGGGAATCAGCCCCAGCATTTT. As protein: CASRGGNQPQHF.

The rearrangement links TRBV7-2 to TRBJ2-1, with 7 bases lining up with TRBD2. Trimming cost V 1 base and J 0 bases; bases outside gene matches: 3. This CDR3 contains 16 residues. CDR1 and CDR2 (germline): SGHTA, FQGNSA. CDR3 bases: TGTGCCAGCAGCTTAGGGGGGACTAACTCCTACAATGAGCAGTTCTTC. It encodes CASSLGGTNSYNEQFF.

The chain is built from TRBV2 and TRBJ1-2; unclear D gene. This CDR3 is 14 amino acids long. Germline lookup yields CDR1 SNHLY and CDR2 FYNNEI. Trimming shortened V by 4 bases and J by 6 bases, and 15 bases separated the two germline ends. The CDR3: CASSGAAFSDGYTF. The CDR3 DNA follows: TGTGCCAGCAGTGGGGCGGCATTCTCAGATGGCTACACCTTC.

There are a few counts of this clone. The genes are TRBV5-6 and TRBJ1-5; tentative D call: TRBD1 (5 bases). V shed 4 bases and J shed 2 bases, with 16 bases lying between them. Looked up from germline, CDR1 is SGHDT and CDR2 is YYEEEE. This CDR3 contains 16 residues. CDR3 region: CASSPRRGRGNQPQHF. In DNA form, the CDR3 reads TGTGCCAGCAGCCCGAGACGGGGGAGAGGCAATCAGCCCCAGCATTTT.